A selection of T cell receptor beta chains follows, all from one sample in a study of T cells in Graves' hyperthyroidism and ophthalmopathy. In TCRdb, the multiplex PCR reads were re-called with MiXCR into one record per CDR3 protein. The data contain a few hundred thousand distinct CDR3 sequences, less than 20% of them singletons. Sequencing used blood. These receptors all stem from a man between 18 and 29 years old with Graves' ophthalmopathy. The CDR3 runs from the conserved cysteine through the conserved F or W. The D gene is left open where the match is weak. The size field is filled for only some rows; it gives once, few, many or a size class.

d_gene	v_gene	j_gene	abundance	CDR3aa	CDR3nt
-	TRBV3-1	TRBJ2-3	many	CASSRDTFSDTQYF	TGTGCCAGCAGCCGCGATACCTTCTCAGATACGCAGTATTTT
-	TRBV18	TRBJ1-5	many	CASSGGNQPQHF	TGTGCCAGCTCAGGGGGAAATCAGCCCCAGCATTTT
-	TRBV2	TRBJ1-4	many	CASRGGSEKLFF	TGTGCCAGCCGGGGAGGGTCGGAAAAACTGTTTTTT
-	TRBV12-3/TRBV12-4	TRBJ1-5	many	CASSLSQTINQPQHF	TGTGCCAGCAGTTTATCGCAGACAATAAATCAGCCCCAGCATTTT
-	TRBV28	TRBJ2-7	many	CASSFGGSNEQYF	TGTGCCAGCAGTTTCGGGGGATCGAACGAGCAGTACTTC
-	TRBV7-9	TRBJ1-4	many	CASSFGGSEKLFF	TGTGCCAGCAGCTTCGGGGGGAGTGAAAAACTGTTTTTT
TRBD1	TRBV20-1	TRBJ2-1	-	CSANGQGTYNEQFF	TGCAGTGCTAATGGACAGGGAACCTACAATGAGCAGTTCTTC
-	TRBV5-1	TRBJ2-7	-	CASSFSGVFYEQYF	TGCGCCAGCAGCTTCTCAGGGGTGTTCTACGAGCAGTACTTC
TRBD1	TRBV10-3	TRBJ1-2	-	CAISTGTGLDGYTF	TGTGCCATCAGTACCGGGACAGGGTTGGATGGCTACACCTTC
-	TRBV19	TRBJ1-1	-	CASSIDPGVNTEAFF	TGTGCCAGTAGTATAGATCCAGGGGTGAACACTGAAGCTTTCTTT
-	TRBV3-1	TRBJ1-6	many	CASSQEIGVNSPLHF	TGTGCCAGCAGCCAAGAGATCGGAGTTAATTCACCCCTCCACTTT
TRBD1	TRBV9	TRBJ1-4	few	CASSGRQGHREKLFF	TGTGCCAGCAGCGGACGACAGGGGCACCGGGAAAAACTGTTTTTT
-	TRBV7-3	TRBJ1-6	-	CASSSSRDSPLHF	TGTGCCAGCAGCTCATCGAGGGATTCACCCCTCCACTTT
-	TRBV11-2	TRBJ2-7	many	CASSLEGGSAYEQYF	TGTGCCAGCAGCTTAGAAGGAGGGTCTGCTTACGAGCAGTACTTC
-	TRBV7-9	TRBJ2-5	many	CASRPSGGRYKSQETQYF	TGTGCCAGCCGGCCTTCTGGTGGGCGCTATAAATCCCAAGAGACCCAGTACTTC
TRBD1	TRBV5-8	TRBJ1-1	-	CASRFAGGGNTEAFF	TGTGCCAGCAGATTCGCAGGGGGTGGAAACACTGAAGCTTTCTTT
-	TRBV9	TRBJ1-1	-	CASSPRGGGANTEAFF	TGTGCCAGCAGCCCTCGAGGCGGGGGCGCGAACACTGAAGCTTTCTTT
-	TRBV3-1	TRBJ2-7	-	CASSLLGGGPAEEQYF	TGTGCCAGCAGCCTTTTAGGGGGGGGGCCGGCAGAGGAGCAGTACTTC
TRBD2	TRBV20-1	TRBJ2-3	many	CSAKGRGGSTDTQYF	TGCAGTGCCAAGGGGCGGGGGGGGAGCACAGATACGCAGTATTTT
-	TRBV6-1	TRBJ2-7	-	CASSELPSVTYEQYF	TGTGCCAGCAGTGAACTTCCGTCGGTTACCTACGAGCAGTACTTC
-	TRBV7-9	TRBJ2-5	many	CASSFWWDEQRETQYF	TGTGCCAGCAGCTTTTGGTGGGACGAACAAAGGGAGACCCAGTACTTC
-	TRBV7-3	TRBJ2-1	few	CASSRTRDEQFF	TGTGCCAGCAGCCGAACGAGGGATGAGCAGTTCTTC
-	TRBV19	TRBJ2-7	few	CASSIAAGGTRAYEQYF	TGTGCCAGTAGTATAGCCGCCGGAGGAACGAGGGCCTACGAGCAGTACTTC
-	TRBV2	TRBJ1-4	many	CASRDTGKLFF	TGTGCCAGCAGGGACACGGGAAAACTGTTTTTT
-	TRBV6-1	TRBJ1-2	many	CASVDGLYGYTF	TGTGCCAGCGTTGACGGCCTCTATGGCTACACCTTC
TRBD1	TRBV11-2	TRBJ1-1	many	CASSHTGQAEAFF	TGTGCCAGCAGCCACACAGGACAGGCAGAAGCTTTCTTT
-	TRBV24-1	TRBJ1-6	few	CATSDSQINSPLHF	TGTGCCACCAGTGATTCCCAGATTAATTCACCCCTCCACTTT
-	TRBV6-2/TRBV6-3	TRBJ2-7	-	CASRDWTYEQYF	TGTGCCAGCAGGGACTGGACCTACGAGCAGTACTTC
-	TRBV12-3/TRBV12-4	TRBJ1-5	-	CASSLGPRHGNQPQHF	TGTGCCAGCAGTTTGGGACCCAGGCACGGCAATCAGCCCCAGCATTTT
-	TRBV19	TRBJ1-5	few	CASSMLAANQPQHF	TGTGCCAGTAGTATGTTGGCAGCCAATCAGCCCCAGCATTTT
TRBD1	TRBV7-3	TRBJ1-1	-	CASSWVRDRLNTEAFF	TGTGCCAGCAGCTGGGTAAGGGACAGACTGAACACTGAAGCTTTCTTT
TRBD2	TRBV7-9	TRBJ2-1	few	CASRGTGGYNEQFF	TGTGCCAGCAGGGGAACGGGAGGATACAATGAGCAGTTCTTC
TRBD1	TRBV6-2/TRBV6-3	TRBJ2-5	few	CASSYQRLGGETQYF	TGTGCCAGCAGTTACCAACGATTAGGGGGCGAGACCCAGTACTTC
-	TRBV12-3/TRBV12-4	TRBJ1-5	many	CASSRSRGLNQPQHF	TGTGCCAGCAGTCGGAGCAGGGGCCTCAATCAGCCCCAGCATTTT
-	TRBV7-9	TRBJ1-1	-	CASSLAHIDLNTEAFF	TGTGCCAGCAGCTTAGCGCATATAGATCTGAACACTGAAGCTTTCTTT
TRBD1	TRBV6-1	TRBJ1-1	few	CAGRLGQGNTEAFF	TGTGCCGGCAGGCTGGGACAGGGGAACACTGAAGCTTTCTTT
TRBD1	TRBV10-3	TRBJ1-2	many	CAISASDRPYGYTF	TGTGCCATCAGTGCATCGGACAGGCCCTATGGCTACACCTTC
-	TRBV3-1	TRBJ2-7	many	CASSQRGHLYEQYF	TGTGCCAGCAGCCAACGGGGACACCTCTACGAGCAGTACTTC
-	TRBV6-6	TRBJ2-1	many	CASSYSARYNEQFF	TGTGCCAGCAGTTACTCGGCCCGGTACAATGAGCAGTTCTTC
-	TRBV2	TRBJ1-2	many	CATQRDINYGYTF	TGTGCCACCCAGCGGGACATAAACTATGGCTACACCTTC
TRBD2	TRBV12-5	TRBJ2-1	-	CASGLVRSLAGPYNEQFF	TGTGCTAGTGGTTTGGTAAGAAGTCTAGCGGGGCCTTACAATGAGCAGTTCTTC
-	TRBV6-6	TRBJ1-2	many	CASSYSYPVRTNYGYTF	TGTGCCAGCAGTTACTCGTATCCTGTGAGAACCAACTATGGCTACACCTTC
TRBD1	TRBV7-8	TRBJ1-1	-	CASSPGGRWNTEAFF	TGTGCCAGCAGCCCAGGGGGTAGGTGGAACACTGAAGCTTTCTTT
-	TRBV29-1	TRBJ2-7	few	CSVEVSRDEQYF	TGCAGCGTTGAAGTCAGTAGAGACGAGCAGTACTTC